One and the same sample provided the 18 T cell receptor beta chains below, sequenced in a study of blood T cell repertoires in COVID-19. Method: immunoSEQ multiplex PCR; TCRdb's copy keeps in-frame clones and lacks some. Among 76,000 or so clones listed, roughly nine tenths were seen once. Sequencing was done on a sample of peripheral blood. The source of these receptors is a man at least 80 years old in a cohort sampled during active COVID-19.

This clone was counted a single time. The chain carries TRBV4-2 and TRBJ1-3; D is perhaps TRBD1 (6 bases). In germline, CDR1 is LGHNA, CDR2 YNFKEQ. CDR3 size: 15 residues. The V and J ends lost 0 bases and 5 bases respectively, with 11 bases between them. Here the CDR3 DNA reads TGTGCCAGCAGCCAAGATTACAGGGACCGAAACACCATATATTTT. This codes for CASSQDYRDRNTIYF.

V and J are TRBV19 and TRBJ1-1, with TRBD1 as a possible D gene (5 bases). The V gene lost 2 bases and the J gene lost 3 bases, with 7 bases spanning the gap. Looked up from germline, CDR1 is LNHDA and CDR2 is SQIVND (reference sequence). CDR3 size: 13 residues. DNA for the CDR3: TGTGCCAGTAGTATACGGGGGTACACTGAAGCTTTCTTT. Protein sequence: CASSIRGYTEAFF.

This rearrangement joins TRBV29-1 to TRBJ1-2; no firm D call. CDR3 length: 14 residues. V lost 4 bases, J lost 0 bases, and 12 bases lay in between. CDR1 and CDR2 (germline): SQVTM, ANQGSEA. The CDR3 nucleotides are TGCAGCGTTGGAGGTCTCACCACTAACTATGGCTACACCTTC. Its translation: CSVGGLTTNYGYTF. Based on the CDR3 plus reference TRBV29-1 and TRBJ1-2, the full variable domain is SAVISQKPSRDICQRGTSLTIQCQVDSQVTMMFWYRQQPGQSLTLIATANQGSEATYESGFVIDKFPISRPNLTFSTLTVSNMSPEDSSIYLCSVGGLTTNYGYTFGSGTRLTVV.

The chain has TRBV5-6 and TRBJ2-3; 8 bases fit TRBD2. Germline assignment: CDR1 SGHDT and CDR2 YYEEEE. Trimming removed 0 bases from V and 2 bases from J; junction bases left unmatched: 8. The CDR3 is 17 residues long. This CDR3 is CASSLARGGGITDTQYF. The CDR3, as DNA: TGTGCCAGCAGCTTGGCCCGCGGCGGGGGGATCACAGATACGCAGTATTTT.

The chain uses TRBV28 and TRBJ2-7; 9 positions match TRBD2. V dropped 6 bases and J dropped 6; count of bases not matched to a gene: 9. The length of the CDR3 is 14 residues. Germline CDR1 and CDR2: MDHEN and SYDVKM. The CDR3 sequence is CASSGAGGPGEQYV. The DNA of the CDR3 is TGTGCCAGCAGCGGGGCGGGGGGGCCCGGCGAGCAGTACGTC.

The V call is TRBV25-1, the J call TRBJ1-2; 9 bases align to TRBD1. J gave up 5 bases and V 1 base, and 5 bases lay outside the gene matches. The CDR3 spans 15 residues. CDR1 MGHDK and CDR2 SYGVNS come from the germline V gene. The chain's CDR3 is CASSELGTGRYGYTF. The CDR3 nucleotides read TGTGCCAGCAGTGAATTGGGGACAGGGAGGTATGGCTACACCTTC.

The rearrangement links TRBV19 to TRBJ2-1; 7 positions match TRBD1. Per the germline V gene, CDR1 is LNHDA and CDR2 is SQIVND (reference sequence). The trim removed 1 base at V and 5 bases at J, leaving 5 bases unmatched. The CDR3 runs to 15 residues. This CDR3 is CASSIGPGGHNEQFF. The CDR3 DNA sequence: TGTGCCAGTAGTATAGGTCCAGGGGGACACAATGAGCAGTTCTTC. Supplemented by reference TRBV19 and TRBJ2-1, the full variable domain reads DGGITQSPKYLFRKEGQNVTLSCEQNLNHDAMYWYRQDPGQGLRLIYYSQIVNDFQKGDIAEGYSVSREKKESFPLTVTSAQKNPTAFYLCASSIGPGGHNEQFFGPGTRLTVL.

V is TRBV3-1 (or the pseudogene TRBV3-2) and J is TRBJ2-7, with D hard to call. The CDR3 sequence is 12 residues long. V was shortened by 2 bases and J by 6 bases, with 8 bases between the two germline ends. Per germline, CDR1 LGHDT and CDR2 YNNKEL (reference sequence). CDR3 DNA: TGTGCCAGCAGCCAACTTCCGGGCGAGCAGTACTTC. This codes for CASSQLPGEQYF.

The chain uses TRBV2 and TRBJ2-4; D uncertain. Germline loops: CDR1 SNHLY, CDR2 FYNNEI. This CDR3 spans 13 amino acids. V lost 6 bases and J lost 8, with 14 bases in between. CDR3 residues: CASSISESDIQYF. CDR3 DNA: TGTGCCAGCAGCATTTCGGAGTCGGACATTCAGTACTTC.

V and J are TRBV10-3 and TRBJ2-5; a weak D match, TRBD2 (7 bases). This CDR3 region has 13 residues. Germline V CDR1 and CDR2: ENHRY, SYGVKD. Trimming pared 8 bases from V and 1 base from J, leaving 11 bases between. The DNA for the CDR3 is TGTGCCATCGGGCGGGGGCCCCAAGAGACCCAGTACTTC. The encoded protein is CAIGRGPQETQYF.

The chain combines TRBV5-4 with TRBJ2-2; 7 nucleotides agree with TRBD1. CDR1 is SGHNT and CDR2 is YYREEE in the germline V gene (reference sequence). There are 16 residues in the CDR3. After removal of 3 bases from V and 4 bases from J, the junction contained 9 bases not matched to a gene. In DNA, the CDR3 is TGTGCCAGCAGCTCCCCGACAGGGAGAGGCACCGGGGAGCTGTTTTTT. Protein sequence: CASSSPTGRGTGELFF.

V usage is TRBV7-9 and J usage is TRBJ1-1; 10 bases are shared with TRBD1. Germline lookup yields CDR1 SEHNR and CDR2 FQNEAQ (reference sequence). V shed 5 bases and J 4 bases; nucleotides not matched to a gene: 7. The CDR3 totals 15 residues. The CDR3 loop is CASSARQGAGTEAFF. The CDR3 nucleotides are TGTGCCAGCAGCGCCCGACAGGGGGCTGGCACTGAAGCTTTCTTT.

This chain connects TRBV3-1 (or the pseudogene TRBV3-2) to TRBJ1-4, with 7 nucleotides matching TRBD1. CDR3 length equals 15 residues. J was trimmed by 6 bases and V by 3 bases; bases with no gene match: 7. The germline V gene encodes CDR1 LGHDT and CDR2 YNNKEL (reference sequence). CDR3 amino acids: CASSHLTGQDEKLFF. The CDR3 DNA sequence: TGTGCCAGCAGCCATCTGACAGGGCAAGATGAAAAACTGTTTTTT.

The J gene is TRBJ2-5, the V gene TRBV11-2; D unresolved. In germline, CDR1 is SGHAT, CDR2 FQNNGV. Trimming stripped 5 bases from V and 0 bases from J, with 4 bases between. The CDR3 extends over 12 amino acids. CDR3 protein: CASSLDQETQYF. In DNA form, the CDR3 reads TGTGCCAGCAGCCTCGACCAAGAGACCCAGTACTTC.

CDR3 bases: TGTGCCAGCAGAGGACAGGGTGGGCTCCAAGAGACCCAGTACTTC. As protein: CASRGQGGLQETQYF. The chain links TRBV2 to TRBJ2-5, with 8 nucleotides matching TRBD1. This CDR3 has 15 amino acids. V shed 6 bases and J 1 base; nucleotides not matched to a gene: 7. The germline gives CDR1 SNHLY, CDR2 FYNNEI.

The chain has TRBV3-1 (or the pseudogene TRBV3-2) and TRBJ2-1, with 8 nucleotides matching TRBD2. The V and J ends lost 4 bases and 7 bases, in that order; junction bases with no gene match: 12. The germline CDR1 and CDR2 sequences are LGHDT and YNNKEL (reference sequence). The CDR3 is 16 residues long. For the CDR3, the DNA is TGTGCCAGCAGCCCCCGGACTAGCTCTAGGTTGAATGAGCAGTTCTTC. Translation gives CASSPRTSSRLNEQFF.

The V call is TRBV9, the J call TRBJ2-7, with TRBD2 identical over 7 bases. Germline V lookup: CDR1 SGDLS, CDR2 YYNGEE. This CDR3 has 13 residues. The V segment lost 0 bases and the J segment 4 bases; nucleotides outside the gene matches: 1. Written as DNA, the CDR3 is TGTGCCAGCAGCGTAGGGGAGGGTTACGAGCAGTACGTC. It codes for CASSVGEGYEQYV.

This clone was picked up one time. V is TRBV6-5 and J is TRBJ2-7; maybe TRBD2 (6 bases). Deletions cut 10 bases from V and 0 bases from J, with 19 bases between. The CDR3 has 15 amino acids. From germline, CDR1 is MNHEY and CDR2 SVGAGI. CDR3 in amino acids: CATAGGWGDSYEQYF. CDR3 sequence (DNA): TGTGCCACCGCCGGAGGCTGGGGGGACTCCTACGAGCAGTACTTC.